This TCR beta chain is from a study of blood T cell repertoires in COVID-19. J gave up 3 bases and V 4 bases, and 5 bases lay outside the gene matches. Per the germline V gene, CDR1 is KGHSH and CDR2 is LQKENI. The CDR3 has 15 residues. TCRdb's table, derived via immunoSEQ multiplex PCR, lists solely in-frame clones and lacks some. This sample has over 85,000 clones, with around nine tenths found just once. V and J are TRBV18 and TRBJ2-3; 9 bases agree with TRBD2. The source is a human donor in a cohort sampled during active COVID-19. Sequencing was performed on peripheral blood. The CDR3 coding sequence is TGTGCCAGCTCACGATACGCGGGAGGGACAGATACGCAGTATTTT. This codes for CASSRYAGGTDTQYF. Together with reference TRBV18 and TRBJ2-3, the CDR3 gives the full variable domain: NAGVMQNPRHLVRRRGQEARLRCSPMKGHSHVYWYRQLPEEGLKFMVYLQKENIIDESGMPKERFSAEFPKEGPSILRIQQVVRGDSAAYFCASSRYAGGTDTQYFGPGTRLTVL.